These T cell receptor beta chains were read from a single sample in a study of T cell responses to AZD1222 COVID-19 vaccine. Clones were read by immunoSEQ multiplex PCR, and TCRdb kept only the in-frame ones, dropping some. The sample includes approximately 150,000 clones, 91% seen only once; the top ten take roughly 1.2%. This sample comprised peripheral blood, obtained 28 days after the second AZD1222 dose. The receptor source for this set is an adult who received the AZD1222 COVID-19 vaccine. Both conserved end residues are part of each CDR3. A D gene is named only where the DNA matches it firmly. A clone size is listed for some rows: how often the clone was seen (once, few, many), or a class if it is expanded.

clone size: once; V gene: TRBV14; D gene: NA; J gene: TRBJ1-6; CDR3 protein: CASSQTGNSPLHF; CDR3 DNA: TGTGCCAGCAGCCAAACAGGAAATTCACCCCTCCACTTT
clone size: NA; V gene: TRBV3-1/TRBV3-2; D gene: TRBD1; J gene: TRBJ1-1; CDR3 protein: CASSQWDRGSAEAFF; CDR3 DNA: TGTGCCAGCAGCCAATGGGACAGGGGAAGCGCTGAAGCTTTCTTT
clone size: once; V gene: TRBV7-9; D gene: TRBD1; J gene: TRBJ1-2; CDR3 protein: CASSLVDRVSYGYTF; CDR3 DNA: TGTGCCAGCAGCTTAGTAGACAGGGTGAGCTATGGCTACACCTTC
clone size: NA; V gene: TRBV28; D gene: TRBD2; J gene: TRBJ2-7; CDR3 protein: CASSLRLGGRAYEQYF; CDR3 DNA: TGTGCCAGCAGTTTAAGGTTAGGCGGGAGGGCCTACGAGCAGTACTTC
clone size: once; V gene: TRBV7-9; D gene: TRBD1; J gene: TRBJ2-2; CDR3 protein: CASIPGGTGELFF; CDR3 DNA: TGTGCCAGCATCCCAGGGGGCACCGGGGAGCTGTTTTTT
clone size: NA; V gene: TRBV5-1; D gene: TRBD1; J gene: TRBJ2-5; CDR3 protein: CASSLGTGEGTQYF; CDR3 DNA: TGCGCCAGCAGCTTGGGGACAGGGGAGGGGACCCAGTACTTC
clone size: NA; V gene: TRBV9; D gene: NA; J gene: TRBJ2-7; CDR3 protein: CASSVGEPPPVHEQYF; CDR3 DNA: TGTGCCAGCAGCGTAGGGGAGCCGCCCCCTGTTCACGAGCAGTACTTC
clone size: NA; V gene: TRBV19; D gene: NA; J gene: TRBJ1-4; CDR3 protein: CASKRGATNEKLFF; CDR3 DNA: TGTGCCAGTAAGAGGGGGGCAACTAATGAAAAACTGTTTTTT
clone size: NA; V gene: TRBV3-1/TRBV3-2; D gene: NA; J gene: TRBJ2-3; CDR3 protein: CANSPSGADTQYF; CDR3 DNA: TGTGCCAACAGCCCCTCTGGGGCGGATACGCAGTATTTT
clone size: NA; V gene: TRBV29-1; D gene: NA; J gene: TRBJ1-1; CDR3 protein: CSVMLGSTEAFF; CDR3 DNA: TGCAGCGTTATGTTGGGTTCCACTGAAGCTTTCTTT
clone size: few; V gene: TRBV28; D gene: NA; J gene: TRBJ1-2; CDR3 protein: CASNDHGNYGYTF; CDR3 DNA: TGTGCCAGCAACGACCACGGGAACTATGGCTACACCTTC
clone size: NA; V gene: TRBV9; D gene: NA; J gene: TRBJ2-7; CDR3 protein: CASSVAASQAEQYF; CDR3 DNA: TGTGCCAGCAGCGTAGCAGCTTCACAGGCCGAGCAGTACTTC
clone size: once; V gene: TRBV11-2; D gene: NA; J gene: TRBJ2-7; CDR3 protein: CASSSPMNRVAYEQYF; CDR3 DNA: TGTGCCAGCAGCTCTCCTATGAACAGGGTTGCCTACGAGCAGTACTTC
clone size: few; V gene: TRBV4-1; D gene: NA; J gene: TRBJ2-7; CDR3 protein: CASSHRMGEQYF; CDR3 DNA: TGCGCCAGCAGCCACCGAATGGGCGAGCAGTACTTC
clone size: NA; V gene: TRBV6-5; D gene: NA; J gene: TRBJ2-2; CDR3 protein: CASSYLRAANTGELFF; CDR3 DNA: TGTGCCAGCAGTTACCTCCGGGCCGCGAACACCGGGGAGCTGTTTTTT
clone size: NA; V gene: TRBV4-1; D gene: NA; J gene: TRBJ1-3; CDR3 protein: CASSQGNSGNTIYF; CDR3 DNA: TGCGCCAGCAGCCAAGGAAACTCTGGAAACACCATATATTTT
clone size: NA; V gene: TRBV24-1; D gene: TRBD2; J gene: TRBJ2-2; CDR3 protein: CATSDGGGATYTGELFF; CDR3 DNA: TGTGCCACCAGTGACGGCGGGGGGGCTACCTACACCGGGGAGCTGTTTTTT
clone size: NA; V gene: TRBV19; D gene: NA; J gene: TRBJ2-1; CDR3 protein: CASSTVPRTEQFF; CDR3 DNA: TGTGCCAGTAGTACCGTCCCGAGGACTGAGCAGTTCTTC
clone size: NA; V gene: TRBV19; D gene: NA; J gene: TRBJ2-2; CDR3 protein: CASSIDITGELFF; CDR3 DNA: TGTGCCAGTAGTATAGATATCACCGGGGAGCTGTTTTTT
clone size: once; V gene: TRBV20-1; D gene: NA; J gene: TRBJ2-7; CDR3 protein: CSAGTRGEQYF; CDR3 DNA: TGCAGTGCTGGGACTCGGGGCGAGCAGTACTTC
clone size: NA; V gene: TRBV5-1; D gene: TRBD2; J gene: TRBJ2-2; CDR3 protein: CASSRAGSGVRTGELFF; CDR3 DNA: TGCGCCAGCAGCCGGGCGGGGAGCGGGGTCCGTACCGGGGAGCTGTTTTTT
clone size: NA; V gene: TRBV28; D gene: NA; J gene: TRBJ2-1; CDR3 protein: CASSFLGRSYNEQFF; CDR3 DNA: TGTGCCAGCAGTTTTCTAGGTCGCTCCTACAATGAGCAGTTCTTC
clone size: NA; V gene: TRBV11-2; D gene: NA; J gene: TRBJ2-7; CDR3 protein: CASSLRPGETYEQYF; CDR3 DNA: TGTGCCAGCAGCTTACGTCCAGGGGAGACCTACGAGCAGTACTTC
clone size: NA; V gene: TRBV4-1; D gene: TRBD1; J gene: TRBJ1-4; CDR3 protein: CASSQDGGQGFSTNEKLFF; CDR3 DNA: TGCGCCAGCAGCCAAGATGGGGGACAGGGGTTTTCAACTAATGAAAAACTGTTTTTT
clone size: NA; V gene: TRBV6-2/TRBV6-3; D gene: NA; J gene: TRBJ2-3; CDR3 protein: CASSPFSGDSTDTQYF; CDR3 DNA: TGTGCCAGCAGCCCGTTTTCGGGGGACAGCACAGATACGCAGTATTTT
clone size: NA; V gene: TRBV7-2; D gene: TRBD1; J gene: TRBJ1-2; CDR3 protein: CASSLGTGGYGYTF; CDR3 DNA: TGTGCCAGCAGCTTAGGGACAGGGGGCTATGGCTACACCTTC
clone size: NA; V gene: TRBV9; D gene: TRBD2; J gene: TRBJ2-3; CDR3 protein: CASSVASGRPIRADTQYF; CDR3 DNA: TGTGCCAGCAGCGTAGCCAGCGGGAGGCCAATTAGGGCAGATACGCAGTATTTT
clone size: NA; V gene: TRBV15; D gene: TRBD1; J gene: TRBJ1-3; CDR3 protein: CATSRETRTGASGNTIYF; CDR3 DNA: TGTGCCACCAGCAGAGAAACAAGGACAGGGGCCTCTGGAAACACCATATATTTT
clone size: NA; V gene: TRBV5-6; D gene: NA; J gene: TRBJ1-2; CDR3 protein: CASSTSGWGYTF; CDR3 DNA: TGTGCCAGCAGCACATCAGGATGGGGCTACACCTTC
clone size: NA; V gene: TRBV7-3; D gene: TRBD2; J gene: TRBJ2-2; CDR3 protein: CASSVRISSGVNTGELFF; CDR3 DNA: TGTGCCAGCAGCGTTAGGATCTCTAGCGGGGTGAACACCGGGGAGCTGTTTTTT
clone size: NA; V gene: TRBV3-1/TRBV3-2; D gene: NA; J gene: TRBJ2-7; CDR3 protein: CASSQLAYEQYF; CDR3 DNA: TGTGCCAGCAGCCAACTAGCCTACGAGCAGTACTTC
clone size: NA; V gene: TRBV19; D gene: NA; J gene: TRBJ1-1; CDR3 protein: CASSIHSNMNTEAFF; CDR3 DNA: TGTGCCAGTAGTATTCACAGCAATATGAACACTGAAGCTTTCTTT
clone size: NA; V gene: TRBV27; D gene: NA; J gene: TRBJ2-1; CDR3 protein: CAGRPRNNEQFF; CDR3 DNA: TGTGCCGGCAGGCCGAGAAACAATGAGCAGTTCTTC
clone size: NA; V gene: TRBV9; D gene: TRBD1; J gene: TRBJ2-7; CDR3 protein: CASSALQGAEQYF; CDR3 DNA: TGTGCCAGCAGCGCCTTACAGGGGGCCGAGCAGTACTTC
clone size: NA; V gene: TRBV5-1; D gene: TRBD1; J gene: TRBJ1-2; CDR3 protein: CASSSPDRGRANYGYTF; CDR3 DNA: TGCGCCAGCAGCTCACCGGACAGGGGCCGAGCTAACTATGGCTACACCTTC
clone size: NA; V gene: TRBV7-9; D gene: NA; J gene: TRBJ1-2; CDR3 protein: CASSPPADYGYTF; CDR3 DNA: TGTGCCAGCAGCCCCCCGGCGGACTATGGCTACACCTTC
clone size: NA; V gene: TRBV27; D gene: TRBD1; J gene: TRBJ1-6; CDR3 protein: CASRGQPWGSPLHF; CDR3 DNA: TGTGCCAGCCGGGGACAGCCATGGGGGTCACCCCTCCACTTT
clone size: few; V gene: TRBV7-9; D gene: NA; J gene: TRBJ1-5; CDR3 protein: CASSRDISNQPQHF; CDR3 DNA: TGTGCCAGCAGCAGAGATATTAGCAATCAGCCCCAGCATTTT
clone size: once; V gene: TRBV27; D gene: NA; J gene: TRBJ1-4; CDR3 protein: CASRQAAQFGEKLFF; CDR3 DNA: TGTGCCAGCAGGCAGGCCGCACAATTCGGTGAAAAACTGTTTTTT
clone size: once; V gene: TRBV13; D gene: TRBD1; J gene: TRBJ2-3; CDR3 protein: CASSPLTDWDRVSTDTQYF; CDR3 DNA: TGTGCCAGCAGCCCGCTAACCGACTGGGACAGGGTATCGACAGATACGCAGTATTTT
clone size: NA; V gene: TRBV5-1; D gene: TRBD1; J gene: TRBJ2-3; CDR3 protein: CASSRSTSQGVRDTQYF; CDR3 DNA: TGCGCCAGCAGCCGTTCGACCTCCCAGGGGGTTAGAGATACGCAGTATTTT